This note documents a single TCR beta chain sequence. Its antigen is still unknown. The method was immunoSEQ multiplex PCR; TCRdb's version includes in-frame clones alone and lacks a portion of them. The data contain around 60,000 clones, about 90% of them singletons. This record comes from a study of OX40 agonist ivuxolimab in advanced cancers. For the study at large: Patients received ivuxolimab, an intravenous treatment, every 2 weeks at 0.01 to 10 mg/kg. The dose-escalation group included hepatocellular carcinoma, melanoma, renal cell carcinoma and head and neck cancer.

Study outcomes and limitations: Clones of CD4+ and CD8+ blood T cells grew by week 6 at doses of 0.1 to 3.0 mg/kg.

The trim removed 11 bases at V and 5 bases at J, leaving 6 bases unmatched. The CDR3 covers 13 residues. Germline CDR1 reads MDHEN; CDR2 reads SYDVKM. The gene calls are TRBV28 and TRBJ2-5, with 12 bases matching TRBD2. This specimen was CD4+ or CD8+ T cells sorted from blood, taken in a trial of the OX40 agonist ivuxolimab. This clonotype originated in an adult with an advanced solid tumor such as melanoma, head and neck, liver or kidney cancer. The CDR3: CAHGTSGRETQYF. The DNA for the CDR3 is TGTGCCCACGGGACTAGCGGGCGCGAGACCCAGTACTTC.